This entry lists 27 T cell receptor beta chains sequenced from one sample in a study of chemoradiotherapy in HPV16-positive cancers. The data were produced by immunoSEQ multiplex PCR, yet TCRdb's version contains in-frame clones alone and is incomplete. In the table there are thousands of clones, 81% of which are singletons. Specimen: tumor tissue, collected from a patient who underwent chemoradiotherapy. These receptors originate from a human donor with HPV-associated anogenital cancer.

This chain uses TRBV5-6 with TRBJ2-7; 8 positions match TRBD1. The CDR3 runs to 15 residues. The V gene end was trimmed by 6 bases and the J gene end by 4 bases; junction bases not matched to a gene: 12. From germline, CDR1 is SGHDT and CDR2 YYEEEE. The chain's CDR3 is CASTNTRTGSYEQYF. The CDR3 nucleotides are TGTGCCAGCACCAATACTCGGACAGGGTCATACGAGCAGTACTTC.

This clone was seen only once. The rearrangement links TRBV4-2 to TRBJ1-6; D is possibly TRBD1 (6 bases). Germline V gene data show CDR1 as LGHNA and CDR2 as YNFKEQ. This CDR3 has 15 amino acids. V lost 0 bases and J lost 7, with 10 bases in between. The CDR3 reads CASSQDAGANSPLHF. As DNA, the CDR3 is TGTGCCAGCAGCCAAGATGCAGGGGCGAATTCACCCCTCCACTTT.

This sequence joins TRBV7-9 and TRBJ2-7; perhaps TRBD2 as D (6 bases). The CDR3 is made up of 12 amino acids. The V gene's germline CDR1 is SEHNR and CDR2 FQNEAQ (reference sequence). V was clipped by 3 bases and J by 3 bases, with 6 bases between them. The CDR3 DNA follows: TGTGCCAGCAGCTTGACTAGCTACGAGCAGTACTTC. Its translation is CASSLTSYEQYF.

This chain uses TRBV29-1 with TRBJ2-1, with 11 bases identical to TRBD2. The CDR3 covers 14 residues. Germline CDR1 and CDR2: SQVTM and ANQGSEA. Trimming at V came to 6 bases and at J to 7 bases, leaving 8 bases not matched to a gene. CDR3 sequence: CSVVLAGAKNEQFF. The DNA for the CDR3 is TGCAGCGTCGTACTAGCGGGAGCGAAAAATGAGCAGTTCTTC.

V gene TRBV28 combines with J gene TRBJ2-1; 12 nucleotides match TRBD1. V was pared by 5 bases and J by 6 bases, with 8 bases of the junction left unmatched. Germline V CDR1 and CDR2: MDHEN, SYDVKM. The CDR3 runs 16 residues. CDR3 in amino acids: CASSPFGTGGTNEQFF. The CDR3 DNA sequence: TGTGCCAGCAGTCCTTTTGGGACAGGGGGCACCAATGAGCAGTTCTTC.

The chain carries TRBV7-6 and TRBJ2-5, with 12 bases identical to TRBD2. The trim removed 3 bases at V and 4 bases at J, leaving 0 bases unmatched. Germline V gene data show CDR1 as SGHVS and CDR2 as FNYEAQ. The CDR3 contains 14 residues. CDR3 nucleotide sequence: TGTGCCAGCAGCTTGACTAGCGGGGGAGAGACCCAGTACTTC. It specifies CASSLTSGGETQYF.

The CDR3 reads CAWSTGTAYNEQFF. The CDR3 coding sequence is TGTGCCTGGAGTACCGGGACGGCTTACAATGAGCAGTTCTTC. The rearrangement joins TRBV30 to TRBJ2-1; the D gene could be TRBD1 or TRBD2 (5 bases each). This CDR3 is built from 14 residues. The germline V gene encodes CDR1 GTSNPN and CDR2 SVGIG (reference sequence). V was pared by 2 bases and J by 4 bases, with 12 bases between.

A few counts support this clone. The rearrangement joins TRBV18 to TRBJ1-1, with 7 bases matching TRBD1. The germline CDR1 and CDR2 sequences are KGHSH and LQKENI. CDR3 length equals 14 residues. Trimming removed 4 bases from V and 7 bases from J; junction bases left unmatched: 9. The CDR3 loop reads CASSLNRGDSEAFF. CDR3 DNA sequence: TGTGCCAGCTCACTAAACAGGGGCGACAGTGAAGCTTTCTTT.

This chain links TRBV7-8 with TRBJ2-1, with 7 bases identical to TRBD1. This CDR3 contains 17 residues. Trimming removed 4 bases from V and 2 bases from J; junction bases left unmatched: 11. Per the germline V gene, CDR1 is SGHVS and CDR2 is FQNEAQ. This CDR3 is CASSSTGALLTYNEQFF. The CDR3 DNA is TGTGCCAGCAGCTCCACAGGGGCCCTCCTCACCTACAATGAGCAGTTCTTC.

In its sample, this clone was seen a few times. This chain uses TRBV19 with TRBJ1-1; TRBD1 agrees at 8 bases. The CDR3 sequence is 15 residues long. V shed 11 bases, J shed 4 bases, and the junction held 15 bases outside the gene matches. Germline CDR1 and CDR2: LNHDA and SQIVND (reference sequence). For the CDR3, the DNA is TGTGCCTCCCGGACAGGGAGCTTTCAAAGCACTGAAGCTTTCTTT. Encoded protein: CASRTGSFQSTEAFF.

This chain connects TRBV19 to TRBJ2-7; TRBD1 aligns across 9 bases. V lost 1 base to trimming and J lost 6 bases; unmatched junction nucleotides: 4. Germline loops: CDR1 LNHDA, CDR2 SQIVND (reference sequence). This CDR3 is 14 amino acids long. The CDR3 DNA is TGTGCCAGTAGTATAGGGGACAGGGTGGGCGAGCAGTACTTC. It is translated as CASSIGDRVGEQYF.

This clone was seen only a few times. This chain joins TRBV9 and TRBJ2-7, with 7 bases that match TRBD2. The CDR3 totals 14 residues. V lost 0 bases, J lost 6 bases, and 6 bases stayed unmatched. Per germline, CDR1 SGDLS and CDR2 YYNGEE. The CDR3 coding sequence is TGTGCCAGCAGCGTAGCGGGGGGTGGGGCCGAGCAGTACTTC. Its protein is CASSVAGGGAEQYF. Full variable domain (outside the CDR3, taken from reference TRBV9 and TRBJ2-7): DSGVTQTPKHLITATGQRVTLRCSPRSGDLSVYWYQQSLDQGLQFLIQYYNGEERAKGNILERFSAQQFPDLHSELNLSSLELGDSALYFCASSVAGGGAEQYFGPGTRLTVT.

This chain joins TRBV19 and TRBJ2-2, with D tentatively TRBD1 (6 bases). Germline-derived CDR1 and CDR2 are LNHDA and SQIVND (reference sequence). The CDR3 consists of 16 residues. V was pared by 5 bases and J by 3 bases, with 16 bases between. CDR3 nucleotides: TGTGCCAGTAGTCCCCGCAGGGGCAGGGACACCGGGGAGCTGTTTTTT. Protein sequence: CASSPRRGRDTGELFF.

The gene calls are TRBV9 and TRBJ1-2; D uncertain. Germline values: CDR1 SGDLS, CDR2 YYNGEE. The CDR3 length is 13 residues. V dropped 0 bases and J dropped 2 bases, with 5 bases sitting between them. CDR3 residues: CASSVVGNYGYTF. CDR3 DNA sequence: TGTGCCAGCAGCGTAGTTGGGAACTATGGCTACACCTTC.

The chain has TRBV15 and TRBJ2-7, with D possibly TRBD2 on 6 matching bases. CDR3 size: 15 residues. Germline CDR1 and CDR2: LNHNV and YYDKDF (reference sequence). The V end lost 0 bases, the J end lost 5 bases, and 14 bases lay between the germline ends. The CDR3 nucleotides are TGTGCCACCAGCAGAGATGCGGGACCCGTGAACGAGCAGTACTTC. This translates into CATSRDAGPVNEQYF.

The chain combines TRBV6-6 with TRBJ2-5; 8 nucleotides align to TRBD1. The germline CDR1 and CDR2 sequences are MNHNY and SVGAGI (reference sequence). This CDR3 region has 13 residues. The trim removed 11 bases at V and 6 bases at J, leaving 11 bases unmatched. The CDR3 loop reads CALSDQGAKTQYF. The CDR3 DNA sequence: TGTGCCTTATCAGACCAGGGGGCGAAGACCCAGTACTTC.

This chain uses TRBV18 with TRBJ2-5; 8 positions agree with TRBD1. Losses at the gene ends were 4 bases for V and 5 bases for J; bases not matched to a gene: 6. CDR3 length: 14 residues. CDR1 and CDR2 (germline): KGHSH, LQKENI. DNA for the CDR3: TGTGCCAGCTCACAACAGACAGGGGTGGAGACCCAGTACTTC. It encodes CASSQQTGVETQYF.

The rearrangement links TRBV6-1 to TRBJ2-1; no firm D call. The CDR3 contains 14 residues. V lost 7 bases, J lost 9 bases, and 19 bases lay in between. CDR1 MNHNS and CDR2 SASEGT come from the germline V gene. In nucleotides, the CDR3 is TGTGCCAGCACCTTGAGCATCGCCTCGGGTGAGCAGTTCTTC. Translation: CASTLSIASGEQFF.

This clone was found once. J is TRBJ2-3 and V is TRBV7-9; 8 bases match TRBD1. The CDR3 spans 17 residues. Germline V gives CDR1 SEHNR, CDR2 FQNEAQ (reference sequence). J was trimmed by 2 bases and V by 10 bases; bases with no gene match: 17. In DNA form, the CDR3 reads TGTGCCACCCGCCCCGGCAGGGGGCTAACCTCCACAGATACGCAGTATTTT. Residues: CATRPGRGLTSTDTQYF.

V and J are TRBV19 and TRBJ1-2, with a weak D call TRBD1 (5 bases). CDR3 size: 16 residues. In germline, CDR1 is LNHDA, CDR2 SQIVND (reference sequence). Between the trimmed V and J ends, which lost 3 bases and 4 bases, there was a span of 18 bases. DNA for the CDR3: TGTGCCAGTAGTATTCAGCTTGACAGATCCCCCTATGGCTACACCTTC. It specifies CASSIQLDRSPYGYTF.

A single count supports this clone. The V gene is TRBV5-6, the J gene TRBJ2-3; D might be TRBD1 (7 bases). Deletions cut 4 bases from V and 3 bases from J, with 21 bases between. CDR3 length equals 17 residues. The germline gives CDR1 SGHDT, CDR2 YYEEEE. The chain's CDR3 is CASSPLSSRGATDTQYF. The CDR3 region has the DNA TGTGCCAGCAGCCCGCTCTCTAGCAGGGGGGCAACAGATACGCAGTATTTT.

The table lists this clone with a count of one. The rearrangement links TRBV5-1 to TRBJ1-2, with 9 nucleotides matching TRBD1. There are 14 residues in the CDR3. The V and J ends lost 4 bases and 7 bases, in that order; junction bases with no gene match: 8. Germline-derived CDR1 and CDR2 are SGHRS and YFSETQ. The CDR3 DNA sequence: TGCGCCAGCAGCCCGGGGGGACAGGGTAGTGGCTACACCTTC. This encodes CASSPGGQGSGYTF.

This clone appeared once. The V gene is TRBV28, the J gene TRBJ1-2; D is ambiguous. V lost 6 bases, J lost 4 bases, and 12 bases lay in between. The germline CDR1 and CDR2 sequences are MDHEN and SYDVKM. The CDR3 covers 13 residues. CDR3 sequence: CASSNLALYGYTF. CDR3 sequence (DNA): TGTGCCAGCAGCAACCTCGCCCTCTATGGCTACACCTTC.

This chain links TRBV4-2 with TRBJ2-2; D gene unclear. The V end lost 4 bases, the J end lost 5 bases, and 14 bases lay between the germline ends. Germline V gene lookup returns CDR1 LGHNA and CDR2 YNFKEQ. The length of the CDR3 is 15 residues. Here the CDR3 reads CASSPRVGKTGELFF. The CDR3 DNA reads TGTGCCAGCAGCCCCCGTGTTGGGAAAACCGGGGAGCTGTTTTTT.

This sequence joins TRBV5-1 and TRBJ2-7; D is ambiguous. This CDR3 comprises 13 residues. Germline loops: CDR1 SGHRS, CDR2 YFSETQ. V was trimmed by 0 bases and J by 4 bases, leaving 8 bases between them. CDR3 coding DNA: TGCGCCAGCAGCTTGGATGGGCGTTACGAGCAGTACTTC. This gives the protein CASSLDGRYEQYF.

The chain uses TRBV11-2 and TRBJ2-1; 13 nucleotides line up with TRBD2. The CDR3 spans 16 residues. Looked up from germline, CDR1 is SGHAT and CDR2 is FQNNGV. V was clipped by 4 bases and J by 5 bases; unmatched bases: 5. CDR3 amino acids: CASSSSGLAGDNEQFF. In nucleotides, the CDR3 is TGTGCCAGCAGCTCGTCCGGACTAGCGGGAGACAATGAGCAGTTCTTC.

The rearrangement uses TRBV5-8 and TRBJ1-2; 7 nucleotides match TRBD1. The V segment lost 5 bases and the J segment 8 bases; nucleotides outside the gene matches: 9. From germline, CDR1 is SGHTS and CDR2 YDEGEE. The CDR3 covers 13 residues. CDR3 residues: CASSYDRAGGYTF. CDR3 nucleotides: TGTGCCAGCAGTTACGACAGGGCGGGGGGCTACACCTTC.